The following is a T cell receptor beta chain sequence with its context. Its target antigen remains unknown. Per-base quality was not reported, and no clone a single base away is much larger than it. To sequence the TCRbeta CDR3 region, genomic DNA was isolated from the sorted cells. TCRbeta CDR3 regions were sequenced using the immunoSEQ Assay. In TCRdb, the immuneACCESS table is reduced to in-frame sequences with V and J assigned. These tables do not hold every clone; where another copy was compared, an unresolved V gene accounts for under half, and the others remain unexplained. Counted in this sample were about 130,000 clones; under 95% of them appeared once. The top ten clones comprise around 0.84% of the sample. The CDR1 and CDR2 encoded by the germline V gene are MGHRA and YSYEKL. Unmatched junction bases come to 4, with V trimmed by 4 bases and J by 0 bases. The CDR3, cysteine through phenylalanine, is 17 amino acids long. Only the CDR3 DNA stays, 51 bases, in frame from base 1.

This record comes from a study of OX40 agonist ivuxolimab in advanced cancers. With respect to the entire study: Ivuxolimab, which targeted the costimulatory receptor OX40 (CD134), was an agonistic, fully human IgG2 monoclonal antibody. Intravenous ivuxolimab was administered to patients every 2 weeks at six dose levels: 0.01, 0.1, 0.3, 1.5, 3 and 10 mg/kg. Of the 50 or so patients in dose escalation, about 20 had hepatocellular carcinoma, approximately 15 had melanoma, 9 had renal cell carcinoma and 9 had head and neck cancer. In the dose-escalation cohort, 70% to 85% of patients were male, and the mean age was approximately 60 years, with a range of roughly 23 to 85. Patients were allowed to have had prior anti-PD-1, anti-PD-L1 or anti-CTLA-4 therapy, and around two fifths of the dose-escalation patients had been treated with checkpoint inhibitors. Partial responses were achieved by three dose-escalation patients, of whom one had hepatocellular carcinoma and two had cutaneous melanoma. Peripheral TCRbeta sequencing aimed to test whether ivuxolimab altered TCR sequence diversity and caused clonal T-cell expansion. The paper describes the monotherapy dose-escalation part (N ≈ 51 patients) of the phase I trial of ivuxolimab.

Patients with a history of autoimmune disease or receiving systemic immunosuppression were excluded from the trial. Peripheral blood for TCR sequencing was collected from all dose cohorts at baseline, on cycle 4 day 1, and on cycle 7 day 1. Samples came from an open-label, multicenter, first-in-human phase I dose-escalation trial of ivuxolimab. Adults with locally advanced or metastatic head and neck squamous cell, hepatocellular, melanoma or renal cell carcinoma were enrolled in the trial. Before TCR sequencing, CD4+ T cells and CD8+ T cells from peripheral blood were sorted into separate populations. What the work shows at the level of the full study, not this receptor alone: After ivuxolimab, expanded clones were on average more numerous among CD8+ T cells than among CD4+ T cells. Low levels of normalized T-cell clonal expansion were also shown by some nonresponding patients. In the 0.1-3.0 mg/kg groups, partial responders had among the lowest normalized peripheral clonal expansion, particularly in CD8+ T cells. Which antigens the clonally expanded peripheral T cells were specific for was not determined. At doses from 0.1 to 3.0 mg/kg, clonal expansion was seen in both CD4+ and CD8+ blood T cells between baseline and week 6.

The clonotype comes from an adult with an advanced solid tumor such as melanoma, head and neck, liver or kidney cancer. Sequenced material: CD4+ or CD8+ T cells sorted from blood, taken in a trial of the OX40 agonist ivuxolimab. Recombination joined TRBV4-1 with TRBJ2-7, and TRBD2 aligns with 15 junction nucleotides. CDR3 sequence: CASSRGGLAGGSYEQYF. In nucleotide form, the sequence is TGCGCCAGCAGCCGAGGGGGACTAGCGGGAGGCTCCTACGAGCAGTACTTC.